The 7 T cell receptor beta chains presented below share a single source sample, sequenced in a study of T cell responses to AZD1222 COVID-19 vaccine. Measured with immunoSEQ multiplex PCR; TCRdb has only the in-frame clones, and not every one. The sample shows 150,000 to 200,000 clones, over 75% of them seen only once. The sequences come from peripheral blood, collected 28 days after the second AZD1222 dose. These receptors were obtained from an adult who received the AZD1222 COVID-19 vaccine.

This chain links TRBV28 with TRBJ2-5, with a possible D match to TRBD1 (6 bases). Looked up from germline, CDR1 is MDHEN and CDR2 is SYDVKM. The CDR3 is made up of 13 amino acids. Trimming left V 8 bases short and J 2 bases short, with 12 bases between. The DNA of the CDR3 is TGTGCCAGCGGGACATGGGCACAAGAGACCCAGTACTTC. This gives the protein CASGTWAQETQYF.

As regards this clone: At the DNA level, this CDR3 is encoded by other sequences in the same sample as well. V is TRBV18 and J is TRBJ1-5; D is unresolved. Germline V gene sequence: CDR1 KGHSH, CDR2 LQKENI. There are 14 residues in the CDR3. The V and J ends lost 3 bases and 2 bases respectively, with 8 bases between them. CDR3 region: CASSPSSGNQPQHF. CDR3 nucleotide sequence: TGTGCCAGCTCACCGAGCTCAGGCAATCAGCCCCAGCATTTT.

The chain carries TRBV7-6 and TRBJ1-3, with D unclear. Per the germline V gene, CDR1 is SGHVS and CDR2 is FNYEAQ. Trimming left V 1 base short and J 0 bases short, with 16 bases between. This CDR3 is built from 18 residues. The CDR3 loop reads CASSLVSLRPSSGNTIYF. The CDR3 DNA sequence: TGTGCCAGCAGCTTAGTAAGTCTCAGGCCGTCCTCTGGAAACACCATATATTTT.

The V gene is TRBV9, the J gene TRBJ2-7; D might be TRBD2 (6 bases). The CDR3 has 14 amino acids. Per the germline V gene, CDR1 is SGDLS and CDR2 is YYNGEE. V lost 1 base, J lost 5 bases, and 13 bases lay in between. The CDR3 protein is CASSVLGEADEQYF. DNA for the CDR3: TGTGCCAGCAGCGTACTCGGGGAGGCGGACGAGCAGTACTTC.

J is TRBJ2-5 and V is TRBV10-1; D remains ambiguous. The V gene lost 0 bases and the J gene lost 7 bases, with 12 bases spanning the gap. Germline-derived CDR1 and CDR2 are WNHNN and SYGVQD (reference sequence). The CDR3 contains 14 residues. The CDR3 spells CASSESVDLGTQYF. The DNA for the CDR3 is TGCGCCAGCAGTGAGTCGGTCGACTTGGGGACCCAGTACTTC.

This chain joins TRBV19 and TRBJ1-2; D unresolved. V lost 2 bases, J lost 8 bases, and 9 bases lay in between. This CDR3 region has 12 residues. Germline V lookup: CDR1 LNHDA, CDR2 SQIVND (reference sequence). CDR3 amino acids: CASSILGSGYTF. CDR3 DNA: TGTGCCAGTAGTATATTAGGAAGCGGCTACACCTTC.

V gene TRBV2 combines with J gene TRBJ2-1; maybe TRBD2 (6 bases). Trimming removed 4 bases from V and 10 bases from J, with 11 bases in between. CDR3 length equals 12 residues. Germline V gives CDR1 SNHLY, CDR2 FYNNEI. In DNA form, the CDR3 reads TGTGCCAGCAGTGGACGGAGGGTAGAGCAGTTCTTC. As protein: CASSGRRVEQFF.